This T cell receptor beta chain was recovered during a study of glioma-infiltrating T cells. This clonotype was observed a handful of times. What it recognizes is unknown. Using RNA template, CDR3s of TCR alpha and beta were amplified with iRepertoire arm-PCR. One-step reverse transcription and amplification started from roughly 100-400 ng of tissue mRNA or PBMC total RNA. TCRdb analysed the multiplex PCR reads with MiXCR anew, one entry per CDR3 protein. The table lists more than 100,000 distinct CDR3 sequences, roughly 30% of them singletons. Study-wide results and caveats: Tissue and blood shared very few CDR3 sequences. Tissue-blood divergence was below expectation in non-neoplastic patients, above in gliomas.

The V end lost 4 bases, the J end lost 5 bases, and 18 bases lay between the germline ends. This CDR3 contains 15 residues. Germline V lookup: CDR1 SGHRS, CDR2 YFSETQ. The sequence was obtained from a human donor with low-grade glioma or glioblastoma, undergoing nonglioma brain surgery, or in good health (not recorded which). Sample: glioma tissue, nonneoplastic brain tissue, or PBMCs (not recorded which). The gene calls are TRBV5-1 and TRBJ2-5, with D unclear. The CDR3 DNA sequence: TGCGCCAGCAGCCGCGACCGGCTTACGATGGAGACCCAGTACTTC. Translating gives CASSRDRLTMETQYF.